This T cell receptor (beta chain) stems from a study of blood T cells in healthy people across ages. Study-level results: Higher diversity and more naive CD4+ cells were features of long-lived donors, compared to aged donors. Diversity estimated from one million T cells was considered an underestimate.

Trimming pared 0 bases from V and 7 bases from J, leaving 16 bases between. The V gene's germline CDR1 is SQVTM and CDR2 ANQGSEA. The CDR3 totals 15 residues. PBMCs were isolated at a quantity of at least 6 million per sample. Extractions gave at least 5 micrograms of total RNA per sample. Worth noting for this clonotype: What it binds is not known.

Through a sample-barcoded 5' primer and a J-beta primer mix, a second PCR was run for 7 to 11 cycles. MiXCR, applied by TCRdb to the 5' RACE reads, yields one record per CDR3 protein. The sample yields roughly 1,500,000 distinct CDR3 sequences, around two fifths seen once. The chain carries TRBV29-1 and TRBJ2-1; maybe TRBD2 (6 bases). The specimen sequenced was blood. The clonotype comes from a woman between 18 and 29 years old in good health. CDR3 protein: CSVEDPASAGNEQFF. The CDR3 DNA is TGCAGCGTTGAAGATCCGGCTAGCGCCGGGAATGAGCAGTTCTTC.